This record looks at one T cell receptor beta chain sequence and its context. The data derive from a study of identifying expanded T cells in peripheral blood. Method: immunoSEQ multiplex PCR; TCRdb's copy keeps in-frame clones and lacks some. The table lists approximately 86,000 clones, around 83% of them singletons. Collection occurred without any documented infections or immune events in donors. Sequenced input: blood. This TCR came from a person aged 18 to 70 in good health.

The CDR3 is CASRLGRGTGQGEQYF. Written as DNA, the CDR3 is TGTGCCAGCAGACTAGGTAGGGGCACAGGGCAGGGCGAGCAGTACTTC. This sequence joins TRBV11-2 and TRBJ2-7; TRBD1 might be the D (6 bases). Trimming took 6 bases from V and 6 from J, leaving 24 bases between them. CDR3 length: 16 residues. Per germline, CDR1 SGHAT and CDR2 FQNNGV.